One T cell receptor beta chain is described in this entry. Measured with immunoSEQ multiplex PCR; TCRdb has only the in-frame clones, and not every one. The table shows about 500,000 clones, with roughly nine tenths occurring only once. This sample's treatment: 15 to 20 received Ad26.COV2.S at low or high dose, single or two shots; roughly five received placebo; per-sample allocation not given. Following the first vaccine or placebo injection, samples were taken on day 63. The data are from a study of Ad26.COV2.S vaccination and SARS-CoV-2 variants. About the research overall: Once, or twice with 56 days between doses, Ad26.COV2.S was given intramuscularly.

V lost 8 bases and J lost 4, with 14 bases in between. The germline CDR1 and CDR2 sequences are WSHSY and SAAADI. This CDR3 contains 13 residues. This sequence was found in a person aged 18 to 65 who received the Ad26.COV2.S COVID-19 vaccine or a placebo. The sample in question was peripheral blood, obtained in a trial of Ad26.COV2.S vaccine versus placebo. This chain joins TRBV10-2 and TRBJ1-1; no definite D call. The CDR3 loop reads CASSFQESTEAFF. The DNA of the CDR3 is TGCGCCAGCTCCTTTCAGGAGAGCACTGAAGCTTTCTTT.